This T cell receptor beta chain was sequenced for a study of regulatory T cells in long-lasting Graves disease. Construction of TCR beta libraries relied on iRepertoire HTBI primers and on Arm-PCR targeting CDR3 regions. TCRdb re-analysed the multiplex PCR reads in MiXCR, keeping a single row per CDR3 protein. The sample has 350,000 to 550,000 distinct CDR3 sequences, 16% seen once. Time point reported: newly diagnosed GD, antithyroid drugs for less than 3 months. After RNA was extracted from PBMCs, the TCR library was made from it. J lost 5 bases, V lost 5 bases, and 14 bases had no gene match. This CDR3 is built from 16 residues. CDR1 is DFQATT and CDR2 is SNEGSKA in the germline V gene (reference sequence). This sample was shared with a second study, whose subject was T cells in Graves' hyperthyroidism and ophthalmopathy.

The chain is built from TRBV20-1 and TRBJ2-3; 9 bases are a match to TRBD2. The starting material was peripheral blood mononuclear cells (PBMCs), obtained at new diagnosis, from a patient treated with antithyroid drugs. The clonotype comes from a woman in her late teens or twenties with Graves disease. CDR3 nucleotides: TGCAGTGCTCACCCCCCGGGGAGCGGGAGGCAAGATACGCAGTATTTT. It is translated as CSAHPPGSGRQDTQYF.